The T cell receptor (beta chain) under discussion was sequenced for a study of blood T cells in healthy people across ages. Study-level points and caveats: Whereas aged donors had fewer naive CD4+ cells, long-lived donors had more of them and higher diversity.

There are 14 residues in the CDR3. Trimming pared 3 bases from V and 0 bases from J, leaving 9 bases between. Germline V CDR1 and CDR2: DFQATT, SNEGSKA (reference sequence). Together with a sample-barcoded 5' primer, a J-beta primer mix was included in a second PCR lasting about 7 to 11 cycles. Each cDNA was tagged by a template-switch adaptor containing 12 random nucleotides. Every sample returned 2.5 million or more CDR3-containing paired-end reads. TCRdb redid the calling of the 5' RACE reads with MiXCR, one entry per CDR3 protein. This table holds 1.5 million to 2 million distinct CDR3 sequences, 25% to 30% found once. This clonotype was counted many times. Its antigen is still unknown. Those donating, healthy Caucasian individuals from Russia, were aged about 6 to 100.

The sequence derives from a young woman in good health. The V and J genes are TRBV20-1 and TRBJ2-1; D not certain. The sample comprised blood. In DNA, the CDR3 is TGCAGTGCTAGGGGCCGCCTCTCCTACAATGAGCAGTTCTTC. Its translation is CSARGRLSYNEQFF.